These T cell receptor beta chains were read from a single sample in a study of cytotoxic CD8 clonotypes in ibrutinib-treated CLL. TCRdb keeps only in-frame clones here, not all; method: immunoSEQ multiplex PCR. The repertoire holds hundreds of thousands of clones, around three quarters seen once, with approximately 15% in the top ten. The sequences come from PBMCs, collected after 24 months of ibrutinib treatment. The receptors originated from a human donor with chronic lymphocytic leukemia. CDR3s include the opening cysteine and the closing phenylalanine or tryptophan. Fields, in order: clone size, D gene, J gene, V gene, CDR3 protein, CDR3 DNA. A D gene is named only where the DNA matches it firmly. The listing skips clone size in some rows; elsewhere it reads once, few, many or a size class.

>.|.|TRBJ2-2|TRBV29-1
CSVGDLPRGGELFF
TGCAGCGTTGGGGATCTCCCTCGGGGCGGGGAGCTGTTTTTT
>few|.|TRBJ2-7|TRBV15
CATSRGGISYEQYF
TGTGCCACCAGCAGAGGGGGGATCTCCTACGAGCAGTACTTC
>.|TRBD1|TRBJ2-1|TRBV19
CASINRGNEQFF
TGTGCCAGTATCAACAGGGGAAATGAGCAGTTCTTC
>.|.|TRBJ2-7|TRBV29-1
CSVLDSYEQYF
TGCAGCGTCCTGGACAGCTACGAGCAGTACTTC
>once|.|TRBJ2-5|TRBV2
CASSAEETQYF
TGTGCCAGCAGTGCAGAAGAGACCCAGTACTTC
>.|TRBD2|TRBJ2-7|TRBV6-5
CATSASGSFYEQYF
TGTGCCACCTCGGCTAGCGGGAGTTTCTACGAGCAGTACTTC
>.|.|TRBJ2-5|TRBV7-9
CASSGPKLFETQYF
TGTGCCAGCAGTGGGCCCAAGTTATTCGAGACCCAGTACTTC
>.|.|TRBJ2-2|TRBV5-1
CASSQDTANTGELFF
TGCGCCAGCAGTCAGGACACCGCGAACACCGGGGAGCTGTTTTTT
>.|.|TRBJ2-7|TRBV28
CASTRGYEQYF
TGTGCCAGCACCCGTGGGTACGAGCAGTACTTC
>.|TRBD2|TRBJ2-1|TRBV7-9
CASSLAAGGFEQFF
TGTGCCAGCAGCCTAGCAGCGGGAGGGTTTGAGCAGTTCTTC
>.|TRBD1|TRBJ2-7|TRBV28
CASSSTGGGGYEQYF
TGTGCCAGCAGCAGTACAGGGGGCGGCGGCTACGAGCAGTACTTC
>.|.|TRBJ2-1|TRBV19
CASRDGGNEQFF
TGTGCCAGTAGGGACGGGGGCAATGAGCAGTTCTTC
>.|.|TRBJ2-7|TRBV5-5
CASSSPPDSRREQYF
TGTGCCAGCAGCTCCCCTCCGGACAGCCGACGGGAGCAGTACTTC
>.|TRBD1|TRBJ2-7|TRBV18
CASSPGQGPYEQYF
TGTGCCAGCTCACCCGGACAGGGGCCCTACGAGCAGTACTTC
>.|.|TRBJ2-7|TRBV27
CASSLSRRGDEQYF
TGTGCCAGCAGTCTATCTAGGAGGGGGGACGAGCAGTACTTC
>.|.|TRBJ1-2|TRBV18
CASSPTQDGNGYTF
TGTGCCAGCTCACCTACTCAGGATGGGAACGGCTACACCTTC
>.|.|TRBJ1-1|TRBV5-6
CASSLRFDTEAFF
TGTGCCAGCAGCTTGAGGTTTGACACTGAAGCTTTCTTT
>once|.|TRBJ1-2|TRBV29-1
CSVAPSGRDGYTF
TGCAGCGTTGCCCCATCGGGGCGGGACGGCTACACCTTC
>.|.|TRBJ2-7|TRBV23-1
CASSRGPLAHEQYF
TGCGCCAGCAGTCGAGGCCCCCTGGCACACGAGCAGTACTTC
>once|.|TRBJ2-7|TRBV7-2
CASSWITGAAGYEQYF
TGTGCCAGCAGCTGGATAACGGGAGCCGCGGGCTACGAGCAGTACTTC
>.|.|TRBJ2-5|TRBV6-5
CASSYHNSKTQYF
TGTGCCAGCAGTTACCACAATTCGAAGACCCAGTACTTC
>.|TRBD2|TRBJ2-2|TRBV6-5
CASSYGTTTGELFF
TGTGCCAGCAGTTACGGGACTACCACCGGGGAGCTGTTTTTT
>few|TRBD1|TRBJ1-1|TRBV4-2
CASSQDLRDRETFF
TGTGCCAGCAGCCAAGATCTTCGGGACAGGGAAACTTTCTTT
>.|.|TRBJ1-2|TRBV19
CASSHSGAYGYTF
TGTGCCAGTAGTCACAGCGGCGCCTATGGCTACACCTTC
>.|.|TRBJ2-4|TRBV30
CAWMVREAKNIQYF
TGTGCCTGGATGGTTAGGGAGGCCAAAAACATTCAGTACTTC
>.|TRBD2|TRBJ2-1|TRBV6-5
CASRLAVDEQFF
TGTGCCAGCAGACTAGCGGTCGATGAGCAGTTCTTC
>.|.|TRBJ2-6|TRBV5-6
CASSLGSSGANVLTF
TGTGCCAGCAGCTTGGGTAGCTCTGGGGCCAACGTCCTGACTTTC
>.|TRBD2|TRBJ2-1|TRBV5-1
CASSFLAGNENEQFF
TGCGCCAGCAGCTTTCTAGCGGGGAATGAAAATGAGCAGTTCTTC
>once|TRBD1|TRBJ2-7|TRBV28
CASSTGTGDYEQYF
TGTGCCAGCAGCACCGGGACAGGGGACTACGAGCAGTACTTC
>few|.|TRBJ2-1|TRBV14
CASSQRNEQFF
TGTGCCAGCAGCCAACGTAATGAGCAGTTCTTC
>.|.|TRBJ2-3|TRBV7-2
CASSAGQRSDTQYF
TGTGCCAGCAGCGCCGGGCAGCGTTCAGATACGCAGTATTTT
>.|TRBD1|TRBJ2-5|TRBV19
CASRVGQGASETQYF
TGTGCCAGTAGGGTGGGACAGGGGGCCTCGGAGACCCAGTACTTC
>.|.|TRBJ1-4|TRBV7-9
CASKSIGDTTEKLFF
TGTGCCAGCAAATCCATTGGGGATACTACGGAAAAACTGTTTTTT
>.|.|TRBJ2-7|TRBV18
CASSPYVFLEQYF
TGTGCCAGCTCACCGTACGTGTTCCTCGAGCAGTACTTC
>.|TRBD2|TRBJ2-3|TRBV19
CASSLGLAGGTDTQYF
TGTGCCAGTAGTTTAGGACTAGCGGGGGGCACAGATACGCAGTATTTT
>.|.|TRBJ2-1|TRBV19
CASSIGTPSYNEQFF
TGTGCCAGTAGCATCGGGACTCCTTCCTACAATGAGCAGTTCTTC
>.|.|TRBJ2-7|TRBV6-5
CASSLTGFSYEQYF
TGTGCCAGCAGTTTGACTGGTTTCTCCTACGAGCAGTACTTC
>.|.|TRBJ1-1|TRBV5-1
CASSLAAGPNTEAFF
TGCGCCAGCAGCTTGGCGGCAGGCCCGAACACTGAAGCTTTCTTT
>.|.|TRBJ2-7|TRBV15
CATSRDHASAYEQYF
TGTGCCACCAGCAGAGATCATGCCAGCGCCTACGAGCAGTACTTC
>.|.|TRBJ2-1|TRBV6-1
CASSEAGGLRNEQFF
TGTGCCAGCAGTGAAGCGGGAGGACTGAGAAATGAGCAGTTCTTC
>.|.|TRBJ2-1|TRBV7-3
CASTSPPTNEQFF
TGTGCCAGCACATCGCCCCCCACGAATGAGCAGTTCTTC
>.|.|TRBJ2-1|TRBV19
CASRLLGDEQFF
TGTGCCAGTAGACTCTTAGGGGATGAGCAGTTCTTC
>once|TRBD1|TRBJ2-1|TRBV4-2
CASSQDFEGFQRGPSYNEQFF
TGTGCCAGCAGCCAAGATTTCGAAGGGTTCCAAAGGGGGCCGTCCTACAATGAGCAGTTCTTC
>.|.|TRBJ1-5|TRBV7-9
CASSPEVFGNQPQHF
TGTGCCAGCAGCCCAGAGGTATTCGGCAATCAGCCCCAGCATTTT
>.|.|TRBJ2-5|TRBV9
CASSAHWGGGQETQYF
TGTGCCAGCAGCGCCCACTGGGGCGGAGGCCAAGAGACCCAGTACTTC
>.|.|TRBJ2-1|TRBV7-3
CASSLQFNNEQFF
TGTGCCAGCAGCTTACAGTTCAATAATGAGCAGTTCTTC
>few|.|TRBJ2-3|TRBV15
CATSSGRGDTQYF
TGTGCCACCAGCAGCGGGAGAGGAGATACGCAGTATTTT
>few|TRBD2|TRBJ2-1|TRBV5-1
CASSGGLAAYNEQFF
TGCGCCAGCAGCGGTGGACTAGCGGCATACAATGAGCAGTTCTTC